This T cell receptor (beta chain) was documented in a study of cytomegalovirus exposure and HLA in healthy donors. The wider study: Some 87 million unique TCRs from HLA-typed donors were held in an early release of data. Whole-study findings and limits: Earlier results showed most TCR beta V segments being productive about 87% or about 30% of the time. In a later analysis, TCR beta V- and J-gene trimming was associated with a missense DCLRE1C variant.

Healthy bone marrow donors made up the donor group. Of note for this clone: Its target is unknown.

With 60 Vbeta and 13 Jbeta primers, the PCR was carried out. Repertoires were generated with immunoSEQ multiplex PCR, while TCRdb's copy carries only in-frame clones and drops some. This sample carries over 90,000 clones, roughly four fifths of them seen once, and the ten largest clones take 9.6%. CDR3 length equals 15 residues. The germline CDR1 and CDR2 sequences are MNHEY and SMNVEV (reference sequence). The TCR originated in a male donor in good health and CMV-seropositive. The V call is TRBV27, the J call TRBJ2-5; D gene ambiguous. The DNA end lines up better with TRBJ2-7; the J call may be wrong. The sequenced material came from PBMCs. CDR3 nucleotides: TGTGCCAGCAGTTTAAAATCAATAACTCCCTACGAGCAGTACTTC. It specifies CASSLKSITPYEQYF.